These 22 T cell receptor beta chains were sequenced from one sample in a study of OX40 agonist ivuxolimab in advanced cancers. Method: immunoSEQ multiplex PCR; TCRdb's copy keeps in-frame clones and lacks some. The sample lists some 60,000 clones, 70% to 90% occurring once. The sequencing used CD4+ or CD8+ T cells sorted from blood, collected in a trial of the OX40 agonist ivuxolimab. Source of these receptors: an adult with an advanced solid tumor such as melanoma, head and neck, liver or kidney cancer.

This clone appeared once. This chain links TRBV5-1 with TRBJ1-5, with 10 bases lining up with TRBD1. Germline V gene data show CDR1 as SGHRS and CDR2 as YFSETQ. The CDR3 loop spans 16 amino acids. V trimming: 0 bases; J trimming: 2 bases; junction bases outside the gene matches: 2. In nucleotides, the CDR3 is TGCGCCAGCAGCTTGGGGGACAGGGGAGGCAATCAGCCCCAGCATTTT. Its protein is CASSLGDRGGNQPQHF.

Only one count was recorded for this clone. The V gene is TRBV9, the J gene TRBJ2-1, with 11 bases matching TRBD2. V lost 0 bases, J lost 4 bases, and 3 bases stayed unmatched. There are 16 residues in the CDR3. Germline CDR1 is SGDLS and CDR2 is YYNGEE. CDR3 DNA: TGTGCCAGCAGCGTAGGGCGGACTAGCGGGTACAATGAGCAGTTCTTC. It encodes CASSVGRTSGYNEQFF.

The chain links TRBV7-8 to TRBJ2-7; 7 bases match TRBD1. The V gene's germline CDR1 is SGHVS and CDR2 FQNEAQ. CDR3 length equals 15 residues. The ends lost 7 bases at V and 3 bases at J; junction bases unmatched: 12. The CDR3 bases are TGTGCCAGCAACCAAAGACAGGGTTGGGGCTACGAGCAGTACTTC. The encoded protein is CASNQRQGWGYEQYF.

The J gene is TRBJ2-7, the V gene TRBV7-8, with 7 bases identical to TRBD1. CDR3 length: 14 amino acids. Per the germline V gene, CDR1 is SGHVS and CDR2 is FQNEAQ. The J segment lost 2 bases and the V segment lost 5 bases, leaving 6 bases of the junction unmatched. CDR3 in DNA: TGTGCCAGCAGCCAGCAAGGGGGCGCCTACGAGCAGTACTTC. Translated, it gives CASSQQGGAYEQYF.

This chain links TRBV30 with TRBJ1-2; D might be TRBD1 (5 bases). The CDR3 is made up of 11 amino acids. V was trimmed by 3 bases and J by 8 bases, leaving 10 bases between them. Germline CDR1 reads GTSNPN; CDR2 reads SVGIG (reference sequence). The CDR3 protein is CAWSRALGYTF. The CDR3 region has the DNA TGTGCCTGGAGCAGGGCCCTGGGCTACACCTTC.

V is TRBV6-1 and J is TRBJ1-5; no reliable D call. Germline V gene data show CDR1 as MNHNS and CDR2 as SASEGT. This CDR3 region has 15 residues. V lost 6 bases and J lost 0, with 12 bases in between. CDR3 DNA sequence: TGTGCCAGCAGGACGCAGGTGAATAGCAATCAGCCCCAGCATTTT. Protein product: CASRTQVNSNQPQHF.

The chain uses TRBV18 and TRBJ2-5; no clear D gene. V was trimmed by 4 bases and J by 5 bases, leaving 14 bases between them. This CDR3 has 14 residues. Germline CDR1 and CDR2: KGHSH and LQKENI. The CDR3 is CASSQGPPGETQYF. The CDR3 DNA is TGTGCCAGCTCACAAGGCCCCCCTGGGGAGACCCAGTACTTC.

The V gene is TRBV7-2, the J gene TRBJ1-2, with 8 bases lining up with TRBD1. V lost 4 bases and J lost 1; bases outside the gene matches: 2. Germline-derived CDR1 and CDR2 are SGHTA and FQGNSA. This CDR3 has 14 amino acids. In nucleotides, the CDR3 is TGTGCCAGCAGCTCAGGGGGCAGTAACTATGGCTACACCTTC. Its protein is CASSSGGSNYGYTF.

CDR3 sequence: CASSLRDPRRGTEAFF. CDR3 nucleotides: TGTGCCAGCAGCTTACGGGACCCACGGAGGGGCACTGAAGCTTTCTTT. The rearrangement uses TRBV5-4 and TRBJ1-1; D is possibly TRBD1 (5 bases). The CDR3 consists of 16 residues. Trimming left V 2 bases short and J 4 bases short, with 18 bases between. Germline V gene data show CDR1 as SGHNT and CDR2 as YYREEE (reference sequence).

The chain carries TRBV5-1 and TRBJ1-6; possibly TRBD1 for D (6 bases). The germline V and J ends were trimmed by 0 bases and 10 bases, with 11 bases remaining between them. The germline CDR1 and CDR2 sequences are SGHRS and YFSETQ. CDR3 length equals 14 residues. The DNA of the CDR3 is TGCGCCAGCAGCTTGGCCGTGGGGGGCTCACCCCTCCACTTT. Amino acids: CASSLAVGGSPLHF.

V gene TRBV19 combines with J gene TRBJ2-6; D remains unclear. Trimming pared 4 bases from V and 0 bases from J, leaving 13 bases between. The CDR3 length is 17 residues. In germline, CDR1 is LNHDA, CDR2 SQIVND (reference sequence). The CDR3 region has the DNA TGTGCCAGTAGTACCCCCGAGTATGGCTCTGGGGCCAACGTCCTGACTTTC. Its protein product is CASSTPEYGSGANVLTF.

The genes are TRBV11-3 and TRBJ1-1, with D unresolved. The CDR3 sequence is 13 residues long. V was clipped by 5 bases and J by 2 bases, with 9 bases between them. Germline V gene data show CDR1 as SGHNT and CDR2 as YENEEA. CDR3 nucleotides: TGTGCCAGCAGCGTAGGACTAAACACTGAAGCTTTCTTT. Translating gives CASSVGLNTEAFF.

CDR3 amino acids: CASSPNGVSGNTIYF. The CDR3 DNA is TGTGCCAGCTCACCAAACGGTGTGTCTGGAAACACCATATATTTT. The chain couples TRBV18 to TRBJ1-3; D is uncertain. The V end lost 2 bases, the J end lost 1 base, and 9 bases lay between the germline ends. There are 15 residues in the CDR3. Germline V CDR1 and CDR2: KGHSH, LQKENI.

The chain employs TRBV19 and TRBJ2-7, with TRBD1 identical over 7 bases. This CDR3 has 14 residues. Germline V gene sequence: CDR1 LNHDA, CDR2 SQIVND (reference sequence). The trim removed 6 bases at V and 1 base at J, leaving 6 bases unmatched. The CDR3, as DNA: TGTGCCAGTAGCCAGACAGGGTGGTCCTACGAGCAGTACTTC. Protein sequence: CASSQTGWSYEQYF.

The genes are TRBV10-3 and TRBJ2-2; 9 bases line up with TRBD1. V lost 7 bases and J lost 0; bases outside the gene matches: 3. The CDR3 spans 15 residues. Germline CDR1 is ENHRY and CDR2 is SYGVKD. For the CDR3, the DNA is TGTGCCATCAATGGACAGGGGACGAACACCGGGGAGCTGTTTTTT. Protein product: CAINGQGTNTGELFF.

This clone was seen once. J is TRBJ2-1 and V is TRBV19; maybe TRBD2 (5 bases). The CDR3 spans 14 residues. The V gene's germline CDR1 is LNHDA and CDR2 SQIVND (reference sequence). Trimming took off 5 bases at V and 6 bases at J, with 14 bases between the two ends. CDR3 protein: CASSRSSRSNEQFF. DNA of the CDR3: TGTGCCAGTAGTCGGTCTAGCCGGAGCAATGAGCAGTTCTTC.

This sequence joins TRBV7-3 and TRBJ2-2; D unclear. Germline CDR1 SGHTA, CDR2 FQGTGA. This CDR3 spans 15 amino acids. The ends were cut back, 5 bases at V and 8 bases at J, with 18 bases in the middle. CDR3 region: CASSPYLKGEGELFF. CDR3 sequence (DNA): TGTGCCAGCAGCCCCTACTTAAAAGGAGAGGGGGAGCTGTTTTTT.

The chain has TRBV18 and TRBJ2-7; 8 nucleotides agree with TRBD1. V gave up 6 bases and J gave up 3 bases; unmatched junction bases: 7. Germline V gives CDR1 KGHSH, CDR2 LQKENI. The CDR3 runs 14 residues. DNA of the CDR3: TGTGCCAGCTCTTCCGACAGGGGAGGCTACGAGCAGTACTTC. Amino acid sequence: CASSSDRGGYEQYF.

V usage is TRBV7-9 and J usage is TRBJ1-2, with D maybe TRBD1 (5 bases). Germline V gene lookup returns CDR1 SEHNR and CDR2 FQNEAQ (reference sequence). The CDR3 is 15 amino acids. Trimming removed 3 bases from V and 8 bases from J, with 19 bases in between. The CDR3 is CASSFYGAGAEGYTF. The DNA of the CDR3 is TGTGCCAGCAGCTTCTACGGCGCCGGGGCGGAGGGCTACACCTTC.

V and J are TRBV11-2 and TRBJ1-6; D is perhaps TRBD1 (6 bases). This CDR3 region has 15 residues. V was clipped by 7 bases and J by 6 bases, with 16 bases between them. Germline CDR1 reads SGHAT; CDR2 reads FQNNGV. The chain's CDR3 is CASNSLAGVNSPLHF. In DNA, the CDR3 is TGTGCCAGCAACTCCCTGGCAGGGGTTAATTCACCCCTCCACTTT.

This clone was recorded only once. The rearrangement joins TRBV7-9 to TRBJ2-1; 7 bases line up with TRBD2. Losses at the gene ends were 5 bases for V and 8 bases for J; bases not matched to a gene: 15. Per the germline V gene, CDR1 is SEHNR and CDR2 is FQNEAQ (reference sequence). CDR3 length: 16 residues. The CDR3 region is CASSAGTTIASDEQFF. CDR3 bases: TGTGCCAGCAGCGCCGGGACTACCATCGCCTCGGATGAGCAGTTCTTC.

This clone occurred once. In DNA form, the CDR3 reads TGTGCCATCAGTGCGACTAGCGTTGACACCGGGGAGCTGTTTTTT. Translating it yields CAISATSVDTGELFF. The J gene is TRBJ2-2, the V gene TRBV10-3, with 8 bases that match TRBD2. The CDR3 covers 15 residues. Germline CDR1 and CDR2: ENHRY and SYGVKD. The junction had 4 bases not matched to a gene; V was cut back by 4 bases and J by 3 bases.